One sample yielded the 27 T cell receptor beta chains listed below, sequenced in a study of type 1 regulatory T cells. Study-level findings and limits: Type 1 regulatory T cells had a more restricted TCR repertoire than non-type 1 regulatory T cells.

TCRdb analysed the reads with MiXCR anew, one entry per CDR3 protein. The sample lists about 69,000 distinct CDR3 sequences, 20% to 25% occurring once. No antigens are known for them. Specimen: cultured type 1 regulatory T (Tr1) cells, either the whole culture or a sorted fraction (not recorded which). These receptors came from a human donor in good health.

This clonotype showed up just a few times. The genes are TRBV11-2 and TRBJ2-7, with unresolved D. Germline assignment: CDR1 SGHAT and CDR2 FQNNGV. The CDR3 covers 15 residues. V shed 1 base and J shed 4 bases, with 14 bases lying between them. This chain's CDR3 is CASSLVIGSPYEQYF. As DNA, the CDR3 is TGTGCCAGCAGCTTAGTGATAGGGTCTCCATACGAGCAGTACTTC.

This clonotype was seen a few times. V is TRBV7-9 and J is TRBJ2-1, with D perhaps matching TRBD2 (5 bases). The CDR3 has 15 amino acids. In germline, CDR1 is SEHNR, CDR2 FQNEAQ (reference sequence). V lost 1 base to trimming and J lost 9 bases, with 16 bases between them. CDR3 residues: CASSLGGRGSIEQFF. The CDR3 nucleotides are TGTGCCAGCAGCTTAGGAGGGAGAGGGAGTATTGAGCAGTTCTTC.

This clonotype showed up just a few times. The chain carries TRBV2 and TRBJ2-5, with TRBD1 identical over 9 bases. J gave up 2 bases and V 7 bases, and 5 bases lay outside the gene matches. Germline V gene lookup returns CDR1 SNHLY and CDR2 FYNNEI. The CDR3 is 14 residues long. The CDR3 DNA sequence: TGTGCCAGCAAAGGTGGACAGGGGCAAGAGACCCAGTACTTC. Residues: CASKGGQGQETQYF. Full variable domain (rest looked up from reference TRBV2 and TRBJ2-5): EPEVTQTPSHQVTQMGQEVILRCVPISNHLYFYWYRQILGQKVEFLVSFYNNEISEKSEIFDDQFSVERPDGSNFTLKIRSTKLEDSAMYFCASKGGQGQETQYFGPGTRLLVL.

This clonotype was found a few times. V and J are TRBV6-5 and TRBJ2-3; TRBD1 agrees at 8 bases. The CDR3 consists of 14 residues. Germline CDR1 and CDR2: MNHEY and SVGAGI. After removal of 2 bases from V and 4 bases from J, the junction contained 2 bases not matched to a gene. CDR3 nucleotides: TGTGCCAGCAGTTACGTACAGGGGGCAGATACGCAGTATTTT. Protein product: CASSYVQGADTQYF.

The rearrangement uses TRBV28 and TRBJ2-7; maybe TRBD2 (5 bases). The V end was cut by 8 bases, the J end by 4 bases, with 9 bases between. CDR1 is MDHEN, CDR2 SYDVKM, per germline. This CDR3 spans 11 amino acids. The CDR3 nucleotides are TGTGCCAGCGGGAGTGAGTACGAGCAGTACTTC. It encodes CASGSEYEQYF.

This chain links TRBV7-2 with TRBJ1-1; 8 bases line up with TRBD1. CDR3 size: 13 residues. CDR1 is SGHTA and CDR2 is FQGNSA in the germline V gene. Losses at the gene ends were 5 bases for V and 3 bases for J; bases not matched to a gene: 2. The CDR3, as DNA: TGTGCCAGCAGCCTGACAGGGGACACTGAAGCTTTCTTT. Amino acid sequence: CASSLTGDTEAFF. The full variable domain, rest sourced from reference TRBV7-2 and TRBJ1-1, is GAGVSQSPSNKVTEKGKDVELRCDPISGHTALYWYRQSLGQGLEFLIYFQGNSAPDKSGLPSDRFSAERTGGSVSTLTIQRTQQEDSAVYLCASSLTGDTEAFFGQGTRLTVV.

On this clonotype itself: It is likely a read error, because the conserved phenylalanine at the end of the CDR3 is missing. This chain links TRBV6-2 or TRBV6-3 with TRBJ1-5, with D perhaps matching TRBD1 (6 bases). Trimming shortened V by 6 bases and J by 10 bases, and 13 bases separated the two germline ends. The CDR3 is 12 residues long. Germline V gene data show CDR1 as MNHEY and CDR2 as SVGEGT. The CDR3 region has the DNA TGTGCCAGCAGCTTCACAGGGCCCCCCCAGCATCTT. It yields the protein CASSFTGPPQHL.

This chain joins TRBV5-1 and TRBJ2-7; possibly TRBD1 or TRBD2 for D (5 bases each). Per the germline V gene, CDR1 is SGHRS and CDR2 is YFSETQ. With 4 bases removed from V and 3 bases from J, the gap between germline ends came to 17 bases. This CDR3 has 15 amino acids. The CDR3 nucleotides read TGCGCCAGCAGCCCTGGCTGGGGGACCGTCTACGAGCAGTACTTC. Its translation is CASSPGWGTVYEQYF. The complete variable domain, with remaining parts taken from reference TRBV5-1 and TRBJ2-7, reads KAGVTQTPRYLIKTRGQQVTLSCSPISGHRSVSWYQQTPGQGLQFLFEYFSETQRNKGNFPGRFSGRQFSNSRSEMNVSTLELGDSALYLCASSPGWGTVYEQYFGPGTRLTVT.

CDR3 amino acids: CASSLAAGSYNEQFF. CDR3 coding DNA: TGTGCCAGCAGCTTAGCCGCGGGATCCTACAATGAGCAGTTCTTC. The rearrangement links TRBV7-2 to TRBJ2-1; tentatively, D is TRBD2 (6 bases). CDR1 SGHTA and CDR2 FQGNSA come from the germline V gene. This CDR3 is 15 amino acids long. Trimming shortened V by 0 bases and J by 1 base, and 7 bases separated the two germline ends.

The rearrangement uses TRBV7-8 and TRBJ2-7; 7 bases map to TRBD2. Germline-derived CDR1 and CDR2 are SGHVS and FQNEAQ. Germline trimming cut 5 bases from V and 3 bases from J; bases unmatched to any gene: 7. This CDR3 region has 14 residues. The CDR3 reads CASSPRDYYYEQYF. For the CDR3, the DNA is TGTGCCAGCAGCCCCAGGGACTATTACTACGAGCAGTACTTC.

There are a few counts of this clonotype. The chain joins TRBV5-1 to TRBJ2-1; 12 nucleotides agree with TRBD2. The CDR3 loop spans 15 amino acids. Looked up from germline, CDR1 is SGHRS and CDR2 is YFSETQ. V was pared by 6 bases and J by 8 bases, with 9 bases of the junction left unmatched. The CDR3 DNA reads TGCGCCAGCAAACGGCTAGCGGGAGGGGCCGATGAGCAGTTCTTC. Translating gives CASKRLAGGADEQFF.

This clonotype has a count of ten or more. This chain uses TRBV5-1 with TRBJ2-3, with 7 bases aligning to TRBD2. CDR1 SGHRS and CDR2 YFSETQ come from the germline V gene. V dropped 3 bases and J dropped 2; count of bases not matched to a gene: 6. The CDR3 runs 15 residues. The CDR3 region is CASSSSAGPTDTQYF. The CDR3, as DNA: TGCGCCAGCAGCTCCTCAGCGGGACCCACAGATACGCAGTATTTT.

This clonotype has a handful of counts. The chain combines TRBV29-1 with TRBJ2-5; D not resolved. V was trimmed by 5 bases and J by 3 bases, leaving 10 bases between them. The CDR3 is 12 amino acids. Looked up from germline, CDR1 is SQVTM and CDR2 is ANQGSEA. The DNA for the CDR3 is TGCAGCGTTAGGGTAGTTGAAGAGACCCAGTACTTC. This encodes CSVRVVEETQYF.

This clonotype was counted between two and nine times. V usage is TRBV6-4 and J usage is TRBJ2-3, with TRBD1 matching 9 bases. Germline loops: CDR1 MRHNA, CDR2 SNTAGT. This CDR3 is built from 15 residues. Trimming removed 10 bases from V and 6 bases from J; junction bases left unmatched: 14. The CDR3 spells CATKRGQGFDDTQYF. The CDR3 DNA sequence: TGTGCCACCAAGAGAGGACAGGGGTTCGACGATACGCAGTATTTT.

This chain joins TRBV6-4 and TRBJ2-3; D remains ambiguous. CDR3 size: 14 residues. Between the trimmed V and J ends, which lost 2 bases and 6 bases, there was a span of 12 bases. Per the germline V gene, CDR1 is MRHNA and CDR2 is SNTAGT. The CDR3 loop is CASSDHRSPDTQYF. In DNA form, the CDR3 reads TGTGCCAGCAGTGACCACCGTAGCCCCGATACGCAGTATTTT.

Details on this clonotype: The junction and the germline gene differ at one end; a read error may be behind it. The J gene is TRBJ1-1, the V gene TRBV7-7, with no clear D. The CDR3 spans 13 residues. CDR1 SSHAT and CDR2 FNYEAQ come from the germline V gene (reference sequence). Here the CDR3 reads CASSLRENTEAFF. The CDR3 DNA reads TGTGCTAGCAGCTTGCGAGAAAACACTGAAGCTTTCTTT.

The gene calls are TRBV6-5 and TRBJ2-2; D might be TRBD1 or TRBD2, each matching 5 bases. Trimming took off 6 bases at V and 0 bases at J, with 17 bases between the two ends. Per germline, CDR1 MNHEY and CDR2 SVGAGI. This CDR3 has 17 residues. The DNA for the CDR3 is TGTGCCAGCAGGCTTTATCAGGGACCCGCGAACACCGGGGAGCTGTTTTTT. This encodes CASRLYQGPANTGELFF.

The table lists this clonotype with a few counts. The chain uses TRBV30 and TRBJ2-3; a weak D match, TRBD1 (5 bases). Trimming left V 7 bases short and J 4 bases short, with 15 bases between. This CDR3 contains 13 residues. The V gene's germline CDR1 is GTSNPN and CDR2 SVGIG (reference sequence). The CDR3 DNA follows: TGTGCCTTTAAGGGGTTAGTTCCAGATACGCAGTATTTT. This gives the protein CAFKGLVPDTQYF.

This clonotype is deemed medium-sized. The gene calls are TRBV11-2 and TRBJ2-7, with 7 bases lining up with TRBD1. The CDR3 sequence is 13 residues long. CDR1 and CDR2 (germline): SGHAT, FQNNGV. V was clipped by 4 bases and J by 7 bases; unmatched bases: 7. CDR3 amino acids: CASSSAPGGEQYF. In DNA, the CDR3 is TGTGCCAGCAGCTCGGCCCCAGGGGGTGAGCAGTACTTC. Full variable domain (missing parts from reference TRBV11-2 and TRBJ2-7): EAGVAQSPRYKIIEKRQSVAFWCNPISGHATLYWYQQILGQGPKLLIQFQNNGVVDDSQLPKDRFSAERLKGVDSTLKIQPAKLEDSAVYLCASSSAPGGEQYFGPGTRLTVT.

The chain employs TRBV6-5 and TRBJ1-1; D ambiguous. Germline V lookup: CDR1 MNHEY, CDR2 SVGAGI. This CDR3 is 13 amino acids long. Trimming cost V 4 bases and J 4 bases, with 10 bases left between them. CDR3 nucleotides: TGTGCCAGCAGTTTAGGAGGTAGCACTGAAGCTTTCTTT. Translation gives CASSLGGSTEAFF.

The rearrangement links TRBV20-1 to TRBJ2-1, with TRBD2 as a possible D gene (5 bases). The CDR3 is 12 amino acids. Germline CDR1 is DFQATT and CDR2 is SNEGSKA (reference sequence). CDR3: CKVGNSYNEQFF. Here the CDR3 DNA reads TGCAAGGTCGGGAACTCCTACAATGAGCAGTTCTTC.

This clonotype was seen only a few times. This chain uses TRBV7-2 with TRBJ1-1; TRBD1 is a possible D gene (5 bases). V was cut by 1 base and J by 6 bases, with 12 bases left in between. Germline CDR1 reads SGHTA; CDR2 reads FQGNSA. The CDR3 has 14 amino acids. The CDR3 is CASSLGPQGSEAFF. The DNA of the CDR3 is TGTGCCAGCAGCTTAGGCCCCCAGGGCTCTGAAGCTTTCTTT.

DNA of the CDR3: TGTGCCAGCTCAGCCAGACTAGCGGGAGAGTACGAGCAGTACTTC. It encodes CASSARLAGEYEQYF. J is TRBJ2-7 and V is TRBV18; 12 nucleotides align to TRBD2. The V segment lost 5 bases and the J segment 4 bases; nucleotides outside the gene matches: 6. Germline values: CDR1 KGHSH, CDR2 LQKENI. The CDR3 consists of 15 residues.

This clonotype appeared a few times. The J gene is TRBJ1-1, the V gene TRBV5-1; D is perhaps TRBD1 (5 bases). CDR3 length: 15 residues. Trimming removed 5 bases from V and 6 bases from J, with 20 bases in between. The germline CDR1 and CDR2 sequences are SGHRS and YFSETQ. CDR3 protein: CASSMIQGPRAEAFF. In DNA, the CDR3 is TGCGCCAGCAGTATGATCCAGGGACCACGGGCTGAAGCTTTCTTT.

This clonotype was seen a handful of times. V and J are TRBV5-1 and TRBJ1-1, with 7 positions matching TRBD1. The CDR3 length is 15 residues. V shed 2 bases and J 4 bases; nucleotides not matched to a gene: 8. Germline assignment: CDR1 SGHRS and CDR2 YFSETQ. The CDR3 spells CASSFRQGGITEAFF. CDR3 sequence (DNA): TGCGCCAGCAGCTTCAGACAGGGCGGAATCACTGAAGCTTTCTTT.

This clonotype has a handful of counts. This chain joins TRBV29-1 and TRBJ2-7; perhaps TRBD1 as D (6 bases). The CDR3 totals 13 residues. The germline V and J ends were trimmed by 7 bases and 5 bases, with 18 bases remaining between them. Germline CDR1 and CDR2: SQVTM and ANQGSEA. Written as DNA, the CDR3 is TGCAGCGCAGCCGGGACATTGAGGAACGAGCAGTACTTC. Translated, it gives CSAAGTLRNEQYF.

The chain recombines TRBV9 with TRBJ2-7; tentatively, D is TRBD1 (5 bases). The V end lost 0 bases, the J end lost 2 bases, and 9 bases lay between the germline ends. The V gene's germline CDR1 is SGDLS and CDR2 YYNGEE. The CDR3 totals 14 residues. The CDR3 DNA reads TGTGCCAGCAGCGTAGGTGGGGCTACCTACGAGCAGTACTTC. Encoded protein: CASSVGGATYEQYF.